This T cell receptor (beta chain) was recovered during a study of blood T cell repertoires in COVID-19. The sample holds many counts of this clone. Authors' data handling: For nucleated cells, counts were estimated from reference gene primer amplification. Libraries were prepared by immunoSEQ multiplex PCR; TCRdb keeps only in-frame clonotypes and omits some of them. V and J calls and clone size are as listed in that table; D and trimming were resolved from the DNA. The table has under 200,000 clones, around 84% seen once. Enrollees, about 18 to 89 years old, lived in roughly 24 US areas. Cohort placement rested on clinical history that participants reported themselves. Cohort 3 donors were reported recovered after two negative PCRs, clearance, or symptom resolution. There are 14 residues in the CDR3. V dropped 7 bases and J dropped 5; count of bases not matched to a gene: 8. CDR1 is SNHLY and CDR2 is FYNNEI in the germline V gene.

The receptor was isolated from a woman aged 45-65 years who had recovered from COVID-19. The sample taken for sequencing was PBMCs or T cells enriched from blood (not recorded which). The V and J genes are TRBV2 and TRBJ2-3, with 8 bases that match TRBD1. DNA of the CDR3: TGTGCCAGCACCCCGACAGGGGCGGTAGATACGCAGTATTTT. The encoded protein is CASTPTGAVDTQYF.